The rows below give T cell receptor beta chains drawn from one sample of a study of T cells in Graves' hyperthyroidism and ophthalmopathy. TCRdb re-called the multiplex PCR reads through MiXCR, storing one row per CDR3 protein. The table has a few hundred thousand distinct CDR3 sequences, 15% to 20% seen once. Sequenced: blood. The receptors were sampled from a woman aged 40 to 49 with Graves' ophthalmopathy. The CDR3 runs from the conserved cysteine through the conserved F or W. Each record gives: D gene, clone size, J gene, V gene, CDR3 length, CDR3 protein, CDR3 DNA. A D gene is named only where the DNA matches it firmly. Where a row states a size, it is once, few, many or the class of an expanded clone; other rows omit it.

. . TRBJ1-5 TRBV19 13 CASSGPGLQPQHF TGTGCCAGTAGTGGCCCAGGGCTCCAGCCCCAGCATTTT
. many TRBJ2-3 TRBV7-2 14 CASSPNWGTDTQYF TGTGCCAGCAGTCCAAACTGGGGCACAGATACGCAGTATTTT
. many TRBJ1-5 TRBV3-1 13 CASSMTADQPQHF TGTGCCAGCAGCATGACAGCAGATCAGCCCCAGCATTTT
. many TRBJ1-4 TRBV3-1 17 CASSQDLLSATNEKLFF TGTGCCAGCAGCCAAGATCTGTTGAGCGCAACTAATGAAAAACTGTTTTTT
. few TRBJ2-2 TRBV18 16 CASSPVRLGNTGELFF TGTGCCAGCTCACCAGTCAGGCTCGGGAACACCGGGGAGCTGTTTTTT
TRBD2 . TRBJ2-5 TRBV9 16 CASSVSAAGGPETQYF TGTGCCAGCAGCGTAAGCGCAGCGGGGGGGCCCGAGACCCAGTACTTC
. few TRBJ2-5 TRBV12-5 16 CASGTTGVRGQETQYF TGTGCTAGTGGGACAACGGGGGTGAGGGGCCAAGAGACCCAGTACTTC
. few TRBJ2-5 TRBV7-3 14 CASSSTGPQETQYF TGTGCCAGCAGCTCTACGGGCCCCCAAGAGACCCAGTACTTC
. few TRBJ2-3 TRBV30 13 CAWSALDRDTQYF TGTGCCTGGAGTGCCTTGGACAGAGATACGCAGTATTTT
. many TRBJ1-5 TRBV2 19 CASSVGWQTLGNSNQPQHF TGTGCCAGCAGTGTAGGTTGGCAGACGTTAGGAAATAGCAATCAGCCCCAGCATTTT
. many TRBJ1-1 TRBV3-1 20 CASSQLVVQGKHPGDTEAFF TGTGCCAGCAGCCAACTTGTGGTCCAAGGGAAACATCCAGGGGACACTGAAGCTTTCTTT
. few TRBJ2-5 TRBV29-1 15 CSVELTRGGQETQYF TGCAGCGTTGAATTAACCAGGGGGGGCCAAGAGACCCAGTACTTC
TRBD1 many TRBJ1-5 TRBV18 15 CASSTGQGNYQPQHF TGTGCCAGCTCAACGGGACAGGGAAACTATCAGCCCCAGCATTTT
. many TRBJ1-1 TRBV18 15 CASSPAISGLVGAFF TGTGCCAGCTCACCCGCCATTAGTGGGTTAGTAGGTGCTTTCTTT
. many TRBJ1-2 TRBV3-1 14 CASSQGGANYGYTF TGTGCCAGCAGCCAAGGGGGCGCGAACTATGGCTACACCTTC
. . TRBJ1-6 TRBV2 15 CASSVRDPYNSPLHF TGTGCCAGCAGTGTACGGGATCCCTATAATTCACCCCTCCACTTT
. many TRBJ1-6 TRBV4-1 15 CASSQDVTGRSPLHF TGCGCCAGCAGCCAAGACGTTACAGGGCGATCACCCCTCCACTTT
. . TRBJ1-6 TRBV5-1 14 CASSLTGIGSPLHF TGCGCCAGCAGCCTGACAGGAATAGGCTCACCCCTCCACTTT
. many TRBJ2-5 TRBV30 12 CAWGRASETQYF TGTGCCTGGGGGAGAGCTTCAGAGACCCAGTACTTC
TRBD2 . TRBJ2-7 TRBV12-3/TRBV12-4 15 CASSSGSGSIYEQYF TGTGCCAGCAGTTCGGGTAGCGGGAGTATCTACGAGCAGTACTTC
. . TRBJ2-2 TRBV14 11 CASSRGRELFF TGTGCCAGCAGCCGGGGGAGGGAGCTGTTTTTT
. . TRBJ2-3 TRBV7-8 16 CASSRASAQSTDTQYF TGTGCCAGCAGCCGGGCTAGCGCCCAAAGCACAGATACGCAGTATTTT
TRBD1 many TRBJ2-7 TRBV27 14 CASSRDREYDEQYF TGTGCCAGCAGCCGAGACAGGGAATACGACGAGCAGTACTTC
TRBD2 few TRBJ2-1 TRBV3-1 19 CASSQDYLTSGAKGNEQFF TGTGCCAGCAGCCAAGATTATCTCACTAGCGGAGCAAAAGGCAATGAGCAGTTCTTC
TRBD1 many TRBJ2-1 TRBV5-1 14 CASSQGQAYNEQFF TGCGCCAGCAGCCAAGGACAGGCTTACAATGAGCAGTTCTTC
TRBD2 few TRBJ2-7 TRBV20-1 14 CSATGLAGVDEQYF TGCAGTGCAACGGGACTAGCGGGAGTAGACGAGCAGTACTTC
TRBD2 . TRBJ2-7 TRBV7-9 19 CASSFPGLAGGSSIYEQYF TGTGCCAGCAGCTTTCCGGGACTAGCGGGAGGGTCGTCCATCTACGAGCAGTACTTC
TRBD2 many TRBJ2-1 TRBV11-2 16 CASSFLAGASRNEQFF TGTGCCAGCAGCTTCCTAGCGGGAGCGTCGCGGAATGAGCAGTTCTTC